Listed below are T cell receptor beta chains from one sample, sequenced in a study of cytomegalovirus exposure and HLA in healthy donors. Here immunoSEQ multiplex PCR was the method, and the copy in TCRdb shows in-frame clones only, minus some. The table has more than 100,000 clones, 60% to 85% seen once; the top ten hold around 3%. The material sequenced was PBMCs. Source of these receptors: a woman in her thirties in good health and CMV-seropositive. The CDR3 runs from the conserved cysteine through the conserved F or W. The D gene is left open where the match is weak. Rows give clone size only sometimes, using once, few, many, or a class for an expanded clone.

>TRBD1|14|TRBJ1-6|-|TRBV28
TGTGCCAGCAGTTCAACAGGGGTTAATTCACCCCTCCACTTT
CASSSTGVNSPLHF
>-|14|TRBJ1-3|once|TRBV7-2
TGTGCCAGCAGCTTAGGTTCAGGGGGAAACACCATATATTTT
CASSLGSGGNTIYF
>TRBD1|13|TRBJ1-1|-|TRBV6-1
TGTGCCAGCAGTGGGGTAGGGGGCTACGAAGCTTTCTTT
CASSGVGGYEAFF
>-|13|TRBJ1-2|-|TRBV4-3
TGCGCCAGCAGCCAAGCCCTATACTATGGCTACACCTTC
CASSQALYYGYTF
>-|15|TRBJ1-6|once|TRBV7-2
TGTGCCAGCAGCCTAGAGGCGGTGGGGACTTCACCCCTCCATTTT
CASSLEAVGTSPLHF
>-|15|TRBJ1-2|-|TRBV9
TGTGCCAGCAGCGTGGGCAGGGTAGATAACTATGGCTACACCTTC
CASSVGRVDNYGYTF
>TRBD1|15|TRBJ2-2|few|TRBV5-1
TGCGCCAGCAGCGTCCGACAGGGGGGCACCGGGGAGCTGTTTTTT
CASSVRQGGTGELFF
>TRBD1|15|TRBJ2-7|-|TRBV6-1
TGTGCCAGCAGAGCCCCGACAGGGCCTCCCTACGAGCAGTACTTC
CASRAPTGPPYEQYF
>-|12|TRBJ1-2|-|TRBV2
TGTGCCAGCAGTGGCAAGCACTATGGCTACACCTTC
CASSGKHYGYTF
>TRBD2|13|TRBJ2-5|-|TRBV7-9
TGTGCCAGCAGAAGAGCGGGGGCGGAGACCCAGTACTTC
CASRRAGAETQYF
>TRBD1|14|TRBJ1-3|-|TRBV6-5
TGTGCCAGCAGGGACAGGGAAGTAAGAAACACCATATATTTT
CASRDREVRNTIYF
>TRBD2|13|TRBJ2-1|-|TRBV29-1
TGCAGCGGGGGAGGGGCAACGTACAATGAGCAGTTCTTC
CSGGGATYNEQFF
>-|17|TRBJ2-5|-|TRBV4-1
TGCGCCAGCAGCCAAGAAGGGGGACCCCGACTGGCGGAGACCCAGTACTTC
CASSQEGGPRLAETQYF
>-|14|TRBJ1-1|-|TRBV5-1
TGCGCCAGCAGCTTGGAGTGGGGGGGCACTGAAGCTTTCTTT
CASSLEWGGTEAFF
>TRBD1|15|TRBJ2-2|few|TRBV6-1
TGTGCCAGCATGGGACAGGGGCCTTTGGGCGGGGAGCTGTTTTTT
CASMGQGPLGGELFF
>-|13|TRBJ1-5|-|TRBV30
TGTGCCTGGAGCCCCGGGACATATCGGCCCCAGCATTTT
CAWSPGTYRPQHF
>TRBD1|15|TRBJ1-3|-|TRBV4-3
TGCGCCAGCAGCCAAGAACAGGGGGCCCGGAACACCATATATTTT
CASSQEQGARNTIYF
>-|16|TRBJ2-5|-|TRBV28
TGTGCCAGCAGTCTCTTCTCCCTCAGGGTTGGGGAGACCCAGTACTTC
CASSLFSLRVGETQYF
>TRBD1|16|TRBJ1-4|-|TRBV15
TGTGCCACCAGCACCACCGGGACAGTTACTAATGAAAAACTGTTTTTT
CATSTTGTVTNEKLFF
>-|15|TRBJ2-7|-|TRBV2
TGTGCCAGCAGTGAAATGGCAGGGGTTTTGTACGAGCAGTACTTC
CASSEMAGVLYEQYF
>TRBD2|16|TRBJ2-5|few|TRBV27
TGTGCCAGCAGTCGATTTACTAGCGGTGGTGATGTGACCCAGTACTTC
CASSRFTSGGDVTQYF
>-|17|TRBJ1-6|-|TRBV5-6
TGTGCCAGCAGCTTTTTGGGGGGAGGCTCCTATAATTCACCCCTCCACTTT
CASSFLGGGSYNSPLHF
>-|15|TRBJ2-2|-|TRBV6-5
TGTGCCAGCAGTTACTCGACAGCCTTAACCGGGGAGCTGTTTTTT
CASSYSTALTGELFF
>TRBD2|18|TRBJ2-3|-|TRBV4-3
TGCGCCAGCAGCCAAGAGCCCCCTAGCGGGGAGGGCACAGATACGCAGTATTTT
CASSQEPPSGEGTDTQYF
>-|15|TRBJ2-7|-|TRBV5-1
TGCGCCAGCAGCCCCCAGCAGGGAGGCTCCTACGAGCAGTACTTC
CASSPQQGGSYEQYF
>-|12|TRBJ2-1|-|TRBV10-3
TGTGCCATCAGTGCGCCGCCCGGGGAGCAGTTCTTC
CAISAPPGEQFF
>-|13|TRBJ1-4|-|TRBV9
TGTGCCAGCAGCTCCCAGACTAATGAAAAACTGTTTTTT
CASSSQTNEKLFF
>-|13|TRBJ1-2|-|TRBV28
TGTGCCAGCAGTAGCGCCAGCTCCTATGGCTACACCTTC
CASSSASSYGYTF
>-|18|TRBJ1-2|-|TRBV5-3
TGTGCCAGAAGCCCCACAGGGTTCGACCGGAAGAGGAACTATGGCTACACCTTC
CARSPTGFDRKRNYGYTF
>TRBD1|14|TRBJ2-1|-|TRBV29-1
TGCAGCGTGGACAGGCCTGGGGCCTACAATGAGCAGTTCTTC
CSVDRPGAYNEQFF
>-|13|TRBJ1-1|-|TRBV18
TGTGCCAGCTCTCCTACAGCCGGTGTGGAAGCTTTCTTT
CASSPTAGVEAFF
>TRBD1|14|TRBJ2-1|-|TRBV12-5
TGTGCTAGTGGTTTGGATGACAGGGGCAATGAGCAGTTCTTC
CASGLDDRGNEQFF
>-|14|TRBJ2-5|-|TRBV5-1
TGCGCCAGCAGCCAAACAGGCCAAACGGGGACCCAGTACTTC
CASSQTGQTGTQYF
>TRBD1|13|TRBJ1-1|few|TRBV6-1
TGTGCCAGCGTTAAGGACAGGGGGCCTGAAGCTTTCTTT
CASVKDRGPEAFF
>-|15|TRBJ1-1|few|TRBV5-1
TGCGCCAGCAGCTTGGGGTCCGGGGTGAACACTGAAGCTTTCTTT
CASSLGSGVNTEAFF
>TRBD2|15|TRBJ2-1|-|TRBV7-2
TGTGCCAGCAGCTTGAGCGGGGTCACCTACAATGAGCAGTTCTTC
CASSLSGVTYNEQFF
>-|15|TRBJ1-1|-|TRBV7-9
TGTGCCAGCAGCTTAGGGCTAGGGGGAAACACTGAAGCTTTCTTT
CASSLGLGGNTEAFF
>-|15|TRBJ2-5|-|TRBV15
TGTGCCACCAGCAGAGAATCGGGAAGGCAAGAGACCCAGTACTTC
CATSRESGRQETQYF
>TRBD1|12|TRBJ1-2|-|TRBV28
TGTGCCAGCAGGACAGGGAACTATGGCTACACCTTC
CASRTGNYGYTF
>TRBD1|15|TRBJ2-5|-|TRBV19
TGTGCCAGTAGTACCGGACAGGGGAGGGGGGAGACCCAGTACTTC
CASSTGQGRGETQYF
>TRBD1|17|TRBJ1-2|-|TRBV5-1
TGCGCCAGCAGCTCCCTTCGGGGCGGGACAGGGGTGAGAGGCTACACCTTC
CASSSLRGGTGVRGYTF
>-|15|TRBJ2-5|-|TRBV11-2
TGTGCCAGCAGCTTCTTGGCTCGCCCGGATGGAGAGCAGTACTTC
CASSFLARPDGEQYF
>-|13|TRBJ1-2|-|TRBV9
TGTGCCAGCAGCGTAGCCGGGAGGCCGAGCTACACCTTC
CASSVAGRPSYTF
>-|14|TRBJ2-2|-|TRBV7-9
TGTTCCAGCAGCTTAAACGCAGGGACCGGGGAGCTGTTTTTT
CSSSLNAGTGELFF
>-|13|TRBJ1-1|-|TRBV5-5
TGTGCCAGCAGCTTGGGGGCCGGCACTGAAGCTTTCTTT
CASSLGAGTEAFF
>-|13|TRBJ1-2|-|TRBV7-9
TGTGCCAGCAGTGACGGGGGAATCTATGGCTACACCTTC
CASSDGGIYGYTF
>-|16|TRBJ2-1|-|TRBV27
TGTGCCAGCAGTTCCCCCAGACTCAGCTCCTACAATGAGCAGTTCTTC
CASSSPRLSSYNEQFF
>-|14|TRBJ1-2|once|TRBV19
TGTGCCAGTAGCCCCACTCGAGGGCACTATGGCTACACCTTC
CASSPTRGHYGYTF
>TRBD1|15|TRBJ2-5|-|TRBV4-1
TGCGCCAGCAGCCAAGGAACGACAGGGGAGGAGACCCAGTACTTC
CASSQGTTGEETQYF